Each of the 15 T cell receptor beta chains below was sequenced from the same sample in a study of blood T cell repertoires in COVID-19. Repertoires were generated with immunoSEQ multiplex PCR, while TCRdb's copy carries only in-frame clones and drops some. This table holds about 140,000 clones, about 82% found once. The sample comprised peripheral blood. The receptors stem from a man in his fifties or sixties with acute or convalescent COVID-19.

The chain links TRBV23-1 to TRBJ2-7, with TRBD1 matching 7 bases. TRBV23-1 counts as an open reading frame of uncertain function. This CDR3 region has 13 residues. V was clipped by 7 bases and J by 4 bases; unmatched bases: 7. CDR3 sequence (DNA): TGCGCCAGCACGAGGACAGGCTTTTACGAGCAGTACTTC. Its protein product is CASTRTGFYEQYF.

The chain employs TRBV18 and TRBJ1-5; 9 bases are shared with TRBD1. With 4 bases clipped from V and 5 bases from J, the junction kept 3 bases outside the gene matches. The CDR3 extends over 14 amino acids. CDR1 is KGHSH and CDR2 is LQKENI in the germline V gene. The CDR3 DNA sequence: TGTGCCAGCTCACGACAGGGGGGCGATCAGCCCCAGCATTTT. This codes for CASSRQGGDQPQHF.

V gene TRBV3-1 (or the pseudogene TRBV3-2) combines with J gene TRBJ1-6; 7 bases agree with TRBD1. V gave up 5 bases and J gave up 10 bases; unmatched junction bases: 5. The CDR3 has 13 residues. Germline V lookup: CDR1 LGHDT, CDR2 YNNKEL (reference sequence). The CDR3 nucleotides read TGTGCCAGCAGCTACAGGGGAGGCTCACCCCTCCACTTT. Its protein product is CASSYRGGSPLHF.

This clone was found once. The chain uses TRBV19 and TRBJ2-2; TRBD1 is a possible D gene (6 bases). Trimming took 7 bases from V and 5 from J, leaving 11 bases between them. The germline CDR1 and CDR2 sequences are LNHDA and SQIVND (reference sequence). This CDR3 has 13 residues. DNA for the CDR3: TGTGCCAGTAACCCAGGGGCAACCGGGGAGCTGTTTTTT. Translating gives CASNPGATGELFF.

V gene TRBV5-1 combines with J gene TRBJ1-2, with 8 bases fitting TRBD1. CDR1 and CDR2 (germline): SGHRS, YFSETQ. V gave up 0 bases and J gave up 4 bases; unmatched junction bases: 5. The CDR3 is made up of 15 amino acids. CDR3 DNA sequence: TGCGCCAGCAGCTTGGCCACAGGGGGAGGCTATGGCTACACCTTC. Encoded protein: CASSLATGGGYGYTF.

The chain uses TRBV6-1 and TRBJ1-2, with 7 bases aligning to TRBD1. The germline CDR1 and CDR2 sequences are MNHNS and SASEGT. J gave up 8 bases and V 2 bases, and 11 bases lay outside the gene matches. The CDR3 is 15 amino acids. Here the CDR3 DNA reads TGTGCCAGCAGTGAACTAACAGACAGGGTAGAAGGCTACACCTTC. Translating gives CASSELTDRVEGYTF.

The chain's CDR3 is CASSPQASPRAFF. CDR3 nucleotides: TGTGCCAGCAGTCCTCAGGCCTCCCCCAGGGCTTTCTTT. V and J are TRBV27 and TRBJ1-1, with unresolved D. Germline CDR1 reads MNHEY; CDR2 reads SMNVEV (reference sequence). Deletions cut 5 bases from V and 11 bases from J, with 18 bases between. The CDR3 runs to 13 residues.

The chain carries TRBV6-5 and TRBJ2-3; 8 nucleotides line up with TRBD1. This CDR3 region has 15 residues. V lost 4 bases and J lost 2; bases outside the gene matches: 5. Germline V lookup: CDR1 MNHEY, CDR2 SVGAGI. The CDR3 reads CASSLQGVVTDTQYF. The CDR3 DNA reads TGTGCCAGCAGTTTACAGGGGGTGGTCACAGATACGCAGTATTTT.

In this sample, this clone turned up once. The chain carries TRBV5-4 and TRBJ2-3; TRBD1 matches 8 bases. V gave up 4 bases and J gave up 1 base; unmatched junction bases: 2. Per the germline V gene, CDR1 is SGHNT and CDR2 is YYREEE (reference sequence). The CDR3 is 14 amino acids. This CDR3 is CASSKDRGTDTQYF. As DNA, the CDR3 is TGTGCCAGCAGCAAGGACAGGGGCACAGATACGCAGTATTTT.

The V gene is TRBV5-4, the J gene TRBJ2-2; maybe TRBD2 (5 bases). V was shortened by 0 bases and J by 5 bases, with 17 bases between the two germline ends. Germline V CDR1 and CDR2: SGHNT, YYREEE (reference sequence). CDR3 length: 17 amino acids. The CDR3 region has the DNA TGTGCCAGCAGCTTGGGACCTACACGGGGTAGAACCGGGGAGCTGTTTTTT. Its protein product is CASSLGPTRGRTGELFF.

The chain has TRBV28 and TRBJ2-5; 8 bases map to TRBD1. Germline values: CDR1 MDHEN, CDR2 SYDVKM. There are 14 residues in the CDR3. V trimming: 6 bases; J trimming: 4 bases; junction bases outside the gene matches: 7. The DNA of the CDR3 is TGTGCCAGCAGCAGAACAGGGACAGGAGAGACCCAGTACTTC. Translated: CASSRTGTGETQYF. The entire variable domain, with the rest obtained from reference TRBV28 and TRBJ2-5, is as follows: DVKVTQSSRYLVKRTGEKVFLECVQDMDHENMFWYRQDPGLGLRLIYFSYDVKMKEKGDIPEGYSVSREKKERFSLILESASTNQTSMYLCASSRTGTGETQYFGPGTRLLVL.

The V and J genes are TRBV4-2 and TRBJ1-1; D remains unclear. There are 13 residues in the CDR3. V lost 3 bases, J lost 7 bases, and 12 bases lay in between. Germline V gives CDR1 LGHNA, CDR2 YNFKEQ. CDR3: CASSHTDSGEAFF. In DNA, the CDR3 is TGTGCCAGCAGCCACACAGATAGCGGTGAAGCTTTCTTT.

This chain uses TRBV6-6 with TRBJ1-1, with D uncertain. Germline values: CDR1 MNHNY, CDR2 SVGAGI (reference sequence). Trimming stripped 2 bases from V and 1 base from J, with 8 bases between. The CDR3 length is 14 residues. The CDR3 nucleotides are TGTGCCAGCAGTTACCGCGGCCCGAACACTGAAGCTTTCTTT. Translation: CASSYRGPNTEAFF.

The chain couples TRBV19 to TRBJ2-2; 7 positions match TRBD1. In germline, CDR1 is LNHDA, CDR2 SQIVND (reference sequence). J lost 2 bases, V lost 0 bases, and 6 bases had no gene match. The CDR3 consists of 17 residues. The CDR3 region is CASSIERDRPNTGELFF. The CDR3 coding sequence is TGTGCCAGTAGTATAGAGAGGGACAGACCCAACACCGGGGAGCTGTTTTTT.

This chain links TRBV19 with TRBJ1-5; D might be TRBD1 (5 bases). Germline lookup yields CDR1 LNHDA and CDR2 SQIVND (reference sequence). The CDR3 runs to 15 residues. Trimming pared 1 base from V and 7 bases from J, leaving 14 bases between. The CDR3 sequence is CASSIVLGDIQPQHF. In DNA form, the CDR3 reads TGTGCCAGTAGTATAGTTTTAGGGGATATACAGCCCCAGCATTTT.